Below, one T cell receptor (beta chain) is given with its context. Which antigen it targets is not known. No much larger clonotype is one base removed from it; base qualities were not supplied. Counted from cysteine to phenylalanine, this CDR3 has 16 amino acids. The DNA shown is the 48-base CDR3, in frame from base 1. CDR1 SGHNT and CDR2 YYREEE are derived from the germline V gene (reference sequence). V sheds 4 bases and J sheds 0 bases, leaving 14 bases between their ends. The immunoSEQ Assay, a bias-controlled multiplex PCR, was used to amplify TCRbeta CDR3 regions from genomic DNA. Regarding the original processing steps: Nucleated cell counts per sample were estimated from amplification of reference gene primers within the assay. To quantify the absolute abundance of each unique TCRbeta CDR3 rearrangement, sequence reads were collapsed and filtered. For each sample, productive Simpson clonality was calculated as the square root of Simpson's diversity index over productive rearrangements. This is the immuneACCESS table as TCRdb keeps it, with only in-frame sequences that have V and J called. A part of the clones is gone; compared with another copy, unresolved V genes explain less than half, and the rest is unexplained. Clonal size and the V and J genes are those of that table, whereas D and trimming came from the DNA. The sample table holds 85,000 to 130,000 clones, of which approximately 83% were seen once. The ten largest clones take up approximately 3.3% of the sample.

The data were obtained in a study of blood T cell repertoires in COVID-19 (dated by TCRdb to 2019 to 2021). Regarding the research as a whole: Samples from collaborators originated in the United States, Italy and Spain and spanned both the acute and convalescent phases of COVID-19. The material from the prospective study consisted of cDNA or gDNA derived from T cells, B-cell-depleted T cells, or PBMCs. HLA class I and class II types, where available, came from metadata supplied by the sample provider rather than from assay-based typing. The repertoires were released in a freely available public database intended as a resource for research on the immune response to SARS-CoV-2. Sample metadata almost always included a de-identified subject ID, COVID-19 status, age in years and sex. Subjects who had been exposed to COVID-19, were actively infected with it, or had recovered from it provided the deeply sampled blood TCRbeta repertoires that made up the dataset. Samples came from the ongoing ImmuneRACE study (first 160 participants) plus 1,254 subjects from 6 global collaborators.

The collaborating institutions used their own protocols to collect whole blood in K2EDTA tubes. For TCRbeta analysis, collaborators shipped samples in one of three forms: frozen whole blood, isolated PBMCs, or DNA extracted from either of those sample types. Overall study outcomes, separate from this receptor: Clinical and demographic metadata were provided uncurated, with the amount varying by source and participant.

The chain is assembled from TRBV5-4 and TRBJ2-4; perhaps TRBD1 is the D gene, with 6 bases matching. Sequencing was carried out using peripheral blood. The sequence was collected from a woman older than 75 with active or convalescent COVID-19. Read as DNA, the sequence is TGTGCCAGCAGCCTCCCGACAGGTTTAGCCAAAAACATTCAGTACTTC. Translated, it gives CASSLPTGLAKNIQYF.